This entry describes one T cell receptor beta chain. This record comes from a study of T cell clones after liver transplantation. Profiled with immunoSEQ multiplex PCR; TCRdb holds only in-frame clones, not every one. The data show about 80,000 clones, roughly four fifths seen once. The germline V gene encodes CDR1 MNHNY and CDR2 SVGAGI (reference sequence). V gave up 0 bases and J gave up 4 bases, with 6 bases separating them. This CDR3 contains 13 residues. This receptor was identified in a human patient who received a liver transplant. The graft donor may have given rise to some T cells. The sample was CD4+ T cells from blood, taken 46 months after liver transplant. The chain employs TRBV6-6 and TRBJ1-1; D unresolved. The CDR3, as DNA: TGTGCCAGCAGTTACTCGGGGTCCACTGAAGCTTTCTTT. It codes for CASSYSGSTEAFF.